This T cell receptor beta chain is drawn from a study of neurological immune-mediated disorders. V lost 4 bases and J lost 7, with 10 bases in between. Per the germline V gene, CDR1 is DFQATT and CDR2 is SNEGSKA (reference sequence). The CDR3 contains 11 residues. The authors produced cDNA by 5'RACE using 10-nucleotide random UMIs. TCRdb itself ran the 5' RACE reads through MiXCR, one entry per CDR3 protein. There are 25,000 to 40,000 distinct CDR3 sequences in the sample; over 1.2% occur only once, and about a tenth lies in the top ten. This clonotype was seen ten or more times. The clonotype was recovered from a woman aged 25 to 39 with multiple sclerosis. The sequenced sample consisted of PBMCs. The J gene is TRBJ1-2, the V gene TRBV20-1, with D possibly TRBD1 on 5 matching bases. In nucleotides, the CDR3 is TGCAGTGCTATTAATGGGGCTGGCTACACCTTC. Protein: CSAINGAGYTF.